This T cell receptor (beta chain) was documented in a study of T cell repertoires in aging, cancer and after chemotherapy (dated by TCRdb to the late 2010s). Study-level background: Donors were distributed across six age groups ranging from 30 or younger to 70 or older, with at least three individuals included per group. To examine immunoaging and T cell reconstitution after chemotherapy, the study profiled TCR beta repertoires in peripheral blood from healthy donors and cancer patients. Control TCR repertoires from healthy donors were recorded over several months to years, and clear clonal overlap was observed across re-sampling. Roughly 8.8 million TCR reads were contained in the full dataset. Alongside some 100 healthy donors serving as a reference group, the cohort included 200 to 250 cancer patients, of whom about 93 had hematological cancers and fewer than 140 had solid cancers.

At the junction V is shortened by 3 bases and J by 9 bases; bases outside the gene matches: 17. The cysteine opens and the phenylalanine closes a CDR3 of 16 amino acids. This entry keeps only the CDR3 DNA: 48 bases, framed from base 1. CDR1 DFQATT and CDR2 SNEGSKA were looked up in the germline V gene (reference sequence). A remark on this clonotype: There is no known antigen for this receptor. No much larger clone exists at a distance of one base, and base qualities are not known.

TCR beta rearrangements were amplified from genomic DNA isolated from peripheral blood, not from sorted cells or RNA. Results the study describes overall, beyond this receptor: In healthy donors, the drop in TCR diversity with age came mainly from a loss of richness, whereas in cancer patients a loss of evenness also played a part. Compared with age-matched healthy donors, untreated patients with either hematological or solid cancers had significantly lower TCR diversity in the blood along with higher clonality. The authors noted that the repertoire data do not allow conclusions about immunological memory after chemotherapy. An increase in median generation probability over the chemotherapy interval was observed in both cancer cohorts, suggesting that the repertoire was reconstituted through rebound thymic output.

Rearranged TRB sequences spanning V, D and J segments were amplified in a multiplex touch-down PCR with a mixed TRB-A/B primer pool. Two consecutive PCR reactions with Phusion HS II polymerase added Illumina adapters and sample indices to the amplicons. The amplicons were purified from gel with the NucleoSpin Gel and PCR Clean-up kit and then assessed with Qubit and an Agilent 2100 Bioanalyzer. Sequencing of the libraries was done on an Illumina MiSeq with paired-end, single-indexed 600-cycle runs. Per the source publication's procedure: MiXCR versions 2.12 and 3.0.5 were used to process TRB sequences. Each unique CDR3 nucleotide sequence was treated as one clone, and only productive sequences with two or more reads were kept. Repertoire metrics included Shannon diversity, evenness, clonality (one minus evenness), and alpha-parameterized diversity profiles from alpha 0 to 5. The IGoR algorithm was used to calculate generation probabilities for clones in the paired samples taken before and after chemotherapy. The public reads were quality trimmed at Q25 with fastp and then assembled into clones with MiXCR by TCRdb, keeping productive beta chains. Each CDR3 protein appears once, grouped with its most common genes and DNA. TCRdb, rather than the study authors, made the V and J calls. This sample has a few thousand distinct CDR3 sequences in its table, and 20% to 30% of those were observed once. Roughly 30% of the sample rests with the top ten.

The V and J segments used are TRBV20-1 and TRBJ2-1, and 7 junction bases match TRBD2. The source of this sequence is a human donor in good health. The donor label of this sample is uncertain. Material: blood. The DNA sequence is as follows: TGCAGTGCTAGTAGTCCTAATGGGGGGGAAAGAGGTGAGCAGTTCTTC. Translated, it reads CSASSPNGGERGEQFF.